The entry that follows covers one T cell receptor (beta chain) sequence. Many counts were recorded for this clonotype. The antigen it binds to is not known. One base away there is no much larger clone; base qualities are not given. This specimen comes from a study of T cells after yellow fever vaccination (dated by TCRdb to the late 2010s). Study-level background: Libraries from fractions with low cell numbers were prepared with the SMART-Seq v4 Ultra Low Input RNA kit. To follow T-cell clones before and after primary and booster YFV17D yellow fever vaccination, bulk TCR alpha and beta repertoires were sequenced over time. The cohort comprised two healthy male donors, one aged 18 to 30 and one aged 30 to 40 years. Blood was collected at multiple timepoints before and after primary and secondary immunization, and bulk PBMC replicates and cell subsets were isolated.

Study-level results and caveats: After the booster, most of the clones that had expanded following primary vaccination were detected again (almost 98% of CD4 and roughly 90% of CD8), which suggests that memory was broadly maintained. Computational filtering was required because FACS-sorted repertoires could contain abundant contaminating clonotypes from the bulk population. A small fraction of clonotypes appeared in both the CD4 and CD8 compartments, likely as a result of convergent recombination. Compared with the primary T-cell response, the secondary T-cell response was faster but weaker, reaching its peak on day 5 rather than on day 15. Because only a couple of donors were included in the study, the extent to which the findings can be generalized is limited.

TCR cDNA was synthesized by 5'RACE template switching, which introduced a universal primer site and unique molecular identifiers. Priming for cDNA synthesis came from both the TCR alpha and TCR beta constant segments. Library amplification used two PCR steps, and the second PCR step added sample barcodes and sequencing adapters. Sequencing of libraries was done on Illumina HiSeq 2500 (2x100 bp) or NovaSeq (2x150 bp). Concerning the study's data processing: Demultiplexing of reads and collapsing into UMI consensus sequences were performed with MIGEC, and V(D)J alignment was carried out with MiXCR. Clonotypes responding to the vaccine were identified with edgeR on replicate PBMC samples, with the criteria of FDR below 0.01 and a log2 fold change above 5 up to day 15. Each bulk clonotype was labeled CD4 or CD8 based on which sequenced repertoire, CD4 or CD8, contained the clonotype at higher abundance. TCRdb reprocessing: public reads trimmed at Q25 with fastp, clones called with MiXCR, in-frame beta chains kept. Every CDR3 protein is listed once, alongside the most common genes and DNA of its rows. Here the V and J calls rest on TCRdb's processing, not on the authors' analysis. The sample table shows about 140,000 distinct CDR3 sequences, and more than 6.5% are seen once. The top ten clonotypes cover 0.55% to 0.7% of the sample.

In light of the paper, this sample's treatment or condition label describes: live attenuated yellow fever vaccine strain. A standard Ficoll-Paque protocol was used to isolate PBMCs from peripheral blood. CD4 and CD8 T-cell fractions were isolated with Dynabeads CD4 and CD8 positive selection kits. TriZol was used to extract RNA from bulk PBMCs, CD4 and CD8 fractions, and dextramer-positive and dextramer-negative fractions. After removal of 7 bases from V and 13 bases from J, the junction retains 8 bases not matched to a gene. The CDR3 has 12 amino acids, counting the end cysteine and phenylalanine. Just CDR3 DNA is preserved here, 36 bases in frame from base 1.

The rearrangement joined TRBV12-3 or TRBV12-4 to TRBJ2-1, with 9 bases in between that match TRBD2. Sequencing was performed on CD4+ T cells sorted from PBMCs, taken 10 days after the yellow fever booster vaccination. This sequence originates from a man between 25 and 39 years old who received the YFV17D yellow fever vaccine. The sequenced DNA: TGTGCCAGCAAGGATATAGCGGGAGTTCAGTTCTTC. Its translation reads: CASKDIAGVQFF.